Presented here are 5 T cell receptor beta chains from one specimen sequenced in a study of CD8+ T cells in alopecia areata (dated by TCRdb to the late 2010s). Receptor amplification or capture employed the immunoSEQ multiplex PCR assay. For TCR sequencing, RNA was extracted from every sample and reverse transcribed into cDNA to serve as template. Here the immuneACCESS table is served through TCRdb, limited to in-frame sequences with V and J called. Missing clones are a known gap in these copies; in checked studies unresolved V genes cover under half, and the rest lacks a known reason. The sample table holds 150,000 or so clones, of which around 54% were seen once. Approximately 4.8% of the sample belongs to the ten largest clones. The sequenced sample was CD4+ T cells sorted from blood. Source of these receptors: a human donor in good health.

This rearrangement joins TRBV7-9 to TRBJ2-3, with 9 bases that match TRBD1. V dropped 2 bases and J dropped 1; count of bases not matched to a gene: 10. Germline CDR1 is SEHNR and CDR2 is FQNEAQ (reference sequence). CDR3 length: 18 residues. CDR3 residues: CASSLLGQGLMGTDTQYF. The CDR3 DNA reads as TGTGCCAGCAGCTTACTGGGACAGGGTTTAATGGGCACAGATACGCAGTATTTT.

V is TRBV4-1 and J is TRBJ2-7; 8 bases are a match to TRBD2. CDR1 and CDR2 from the germline V gene are MGHRA and YSYEKL. The junction had 6 bases not matched to a gene; V was cut back by 3 bases and J by 2 bases. The CDR3 sequence is 15 residues long. CDR3 loop: CASSHPPGGTYEQYF. The CDR3 bases are TGCGCCAGCAGCCACCCGCCGGGAGGGACCTACGAGCAGTACTTC.

The J gene is TRBJ2-2, the V gene TRBV6-4, with TRBD2 as a possible D gene (5 bases). The CDR3 consists of 13 residues. Per the germline V gene, CDR1 is MRHNA and CDR2 is SNTAGT. The V gene lost 5 bases and the J gene lost 4 bases, with 8 bases spanning the gap. The CDR3 loop reads CASSLTSTGELFF. In DNA, the CDR3 is TGTGCCAGCAGTCTAACTAGCACCGGGGAGCTGTTTTTT.

The chain has TRBV5-1 and TRBJ2-4, with D perhaps being TRBD1 or TRBD2 (6 bases each). V was trimmed by 0 bases and J by 6 bases, leaving 16 bases between them. In germline, CDR1 is SGHRS, CDR2 YFSETQ. CDR3 length equals 16 residues. This chain's CDR3 is CASSLAWREGGNIQYF. CDR3 DNA: TGCGCCAGCAGCTTGGCCTGGAGGGAAGGGGGAAACATTCAGTACTTC.

The chain has TRBV5-1 and TRBJ2-6; D is possibly TRBD2 (5 bases). The CDR3 runs to 15 residues. Trimming left V 4 bases short and J 0 bases short, with 8 bases between. From germline, CDR1 is SGHRS and CDR2 YFSETQ. The CDR3 DNA is TGCGCCAGCAGCCACGGGAACTCTGGGGCCAACGTCCTGACTTTC. The encoded protein is CASSHGNSGANVLTF.